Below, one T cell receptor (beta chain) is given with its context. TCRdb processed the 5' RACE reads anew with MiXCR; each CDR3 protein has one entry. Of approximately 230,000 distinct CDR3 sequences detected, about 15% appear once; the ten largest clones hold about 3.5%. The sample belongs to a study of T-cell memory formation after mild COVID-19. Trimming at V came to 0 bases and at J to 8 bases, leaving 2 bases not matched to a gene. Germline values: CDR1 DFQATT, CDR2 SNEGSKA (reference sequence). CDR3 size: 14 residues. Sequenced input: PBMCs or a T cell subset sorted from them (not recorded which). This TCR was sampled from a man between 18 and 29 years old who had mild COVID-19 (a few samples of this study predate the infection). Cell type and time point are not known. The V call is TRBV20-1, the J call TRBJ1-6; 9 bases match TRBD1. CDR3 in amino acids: CSARDGQGYSPLHF. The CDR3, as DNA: TGCAGTGCTAGAGATGGACAGGGGTATTCACCCCTCCACTTT.